Listed here is a single T cell receptor beta chain. Its antigen is as yet unknown. 13 Jbeta primers and 60 Vbeta primers were used for the PCR. Profiled with immunoSEQ multiplex PCR; TCRdb holds only in-frame clones, not every one. Of some 120,000 clones in the sample, 79% were seen once. The data were obtained in a study of cytomegalovirus exposure and HLA in healthy donors. Findings of the study overall: A later analysis revealed that TCR association rates differed between HLA loci, peaking at DRB1 and bottoming out at HLA-C.

The germline gives CDR1 SGHVS, CDR2 FNYEAQ. V shed 5 bases, J shed 1 base, and the junction held 7 bases outside the gene matches. The CDR3 consists of 15 residues. Source material: PBMCs. The chain recombines TRBV7-6 with TRBJ1-1, with 7 nucleotides matching TRBD1. The clonotype comes from a man between 18 and 35 years old in good health and CMV-seronegative. CDR3 in amino acids: CASSRLTGSNTEAFF. DNA for the CDR3: TGTGCCAGCAGCCGTCTGACAGGGTCGAACACTGAAGCTTTCTTT.